Listed here are 17 T cell receptor beta chains from one sample, sequenced in a study of blood T cell repertoires in COVID-19. Clones were read by immunoSEQ multiplex PCR, and TCRdb kept only the in-frame ones, dropping some. The table has about 170,000 clones, approximately 84% seen once. Sequencing was performed on PBMCs or T cells enriched from blood (not recorded which). The receptor set was obtained from a man aged 45 to 65 who had recovered from COVID-19.

This rearrangement joins TRBV7-9 to TRBJ1-6, with D possibly being TRBD1 (5 bases). The CDR3 covers 15 residues. CDR1 is SEHNR, CDR2 FQNEAQ, per germline (reference sequence). Trimming cost V 4 bases and J 9 bases, with 16 bases left between them. CDR3 DNA sequence: TGTGCCAGCAGCTCCGCGGGGGAGGGAAGTTCACCCCTCCACTTT. Translating it yields CASSSAGEGSSPLHF.

The chain is built from TRBV5-1 and TRBJ2-2; maybe TRBD1 (5 bases). The V end lost 0 bases, the J end lost 1 base, and 7 bases lay between the germline ends. In germline, CDR1 is SGHRS, CDR2 YFSETQ. The CDR3 extends over 15 amino acids. The CDR3 nucleotides read TGCGCCAGCAGCTTGGCAGGACAGAACACCGGGGAGCTGTTTTTT. Its translation: CASSLAGQNTGELFF.

This chain uses TRBV7-2 with TRBJ2-7; D is uncertain. Germline CDR1 and CDR2: SGHTA and FQGNSA. V gave up 5 bases and J gave up 1 base, with 3 bases separating them. The CDR3 spans 11 residues. In nucleotides, the CDR3 is TGTGCCAGCAGCCTTTCCTACGAGCAGTACTTC. Residues: CASSLSYEQYF.

The V and J genes are TRBV6-1 and TRBJ2-3; D ambiguous. Deletions cut 1 base from V and 0 bases from J, with 5 bases between. Germline CDR1 and CDR2: MNHNS and SASEGT. This CDR3 has 14 amino acids. Here the CDR3 reads CASSEGGSTDTQYF. The CDR3 bases are TGTGCCAGCAGTGAAGGCGGAAGCACAGATACGCAGTATTTT.

This sequence joins TRBV25-1 and TRBJ1-1; TRBD1 matches at 7 bases. Germline CDR1 reads MGHDK; CDR2 reads SYGVNS. V lost 7 bases, J lost 1 base, and 9 bases stayed unmatched. The CDR3 loop spans 15 amino acids. CDR3 coding DNA: TGTGCCAGCAACCCGACCGGACAGGCGAACACTGAAGCTTTCTTT. Translation: CASNPTGQANTEAFF. Complete variable domain (other parts from reference TRBV25-1 and TRBJ1-1): EADIYQTPRYLVIGTGKKITLECSQTMGHDKMYWYQQDPGMELHLIHYSYGVNSTEKGDLSSESTVSRIRTEHFPLTLESARPSHTSQYLCASNPTGQANTEAFFGQGTRLTVV.

The chain uses TRBV25-1 and TRBJ1-1; weak D call: TRBD1 (5 bases). Trimming took off 6 bases at V and 0 bases at J, with 14 bases between the two ends. This CDR3 contains 15 residues. Germline V CDR1 and CDR2: MGHDK, SYGVNS. The CDR3 here is CASSPTGGVNTEAFF. CDR3 DNA: TGTGCCAGCAGCCCCACCGGGGGGGTGAACACTGAAGCTTTCTTT.

Only one count was recorded for this clone. V and J are TRBV9 and TRBJ2-3, with 10 bases aligning to TRBD2. In germline, CDR1 is SGDLS, CDR2 YYNGEE. The CDR3 length is 17 residues. V lost 0 bases and J lost 6; bases outside the gene matches: 10. In DNA, the CDR3 is TGTGCCAGCAGCGTAGACAGCGGGGGGGCCTGGTCGGATACGCAGTATTTT. This sequence encodes CASSVDSGGAWSDTQYF.

This clone was seen ten or more times. J is TRBJ2-3 and V is TRBV3-1 (or the pseudogene TRBV3-2); D may be TRBD1 (6 bases). Germline-derived CDR1 and CDR2 are LGHDT and YNNKEL (reference sequence). V lost 3 bases, J lost 5 bases, and 18 bases lay in between. The CDR3 length is 16 residues. CDR3 in DNA: TGTGCCAGCAGCCATGATACAGGGTTTCGAAAAGATACGCAGTATTTT. Protein sequence: CASSHDTGFRKDTQYF.

The rearrangement uses TRBV5-5 and TRBJ1-1; no clear D. Trimming stripped 1 base from V and 5 bases from J, with 15 bases between. Germline V gives CDR1 SGHKS, CDR2 YYEKEE (reference sequence). This CDR3 has 15 amino acids. CDR3 in amino acids: CASSLMNRGGTEAFF. DNA for the CDR3: TGTGCCAGCAGCTTGATGAACCGAGGAGGAACTGAAGCTTTCTTT.

The V call is TRBV2, the J call TRBJ2-3, with TRBD2 matching 13 bases. The CDR3 has 16 amino acids. CDR1 and CDR2 from the germline V gene are SNHLY and FYNNEI. V lost 6 bases, J lost 5 bases, and 8 bases stayed unmatched. The CDR3 protein is CASRDGTSGVLDTQYF. CDR3 in DNA: TGTGCCAGCAGAGACGGGACTAGCGGGGTCCTAGATACGCAGTATTTT.

CDR3 region: CASSREGSEQYF. CDR3 DNA sequence: TGTGCCAGCAGCCGGGAGGGTTCCGAGCAGTACTTC. The rearrangement links TRBV7-3 to TRBJ2-7; 8 positions match TRBD2. Germline V gene data show CDR1 as SGHTA and CDR2 as FQGTGA. After removal of 5 bases from V and 6 bases from J, the junction contained 3 bases not matched to a gene. The CDR3 is 12 amino acids.

This clone was detected a few times. The rearrangement uses TRBV6-6 and TRBJ2-3; TRBD1 agrees at 12 bases. The V and J ends lost 4 bases and 7 bases, in that order; junction bases with no gene match: 6. The CDR3 loop spans 15 amino acids. CDR1 MNHNY and CDR2 SVGAGI come from the germline V gene (reference sequence). As DNA, the CDR3 is TGTGCCAGCAGTTTCGGGGACAGGGGGCGTAATACGCAGTATTTT. Translated, it gives CASSFGDRGRNTQYF.

This clone has only a few counts. J is TRBJ2-7 and V is TRBV18; maybe TRBD2 (6 bases). The germline CDR1 and CDR2 sequences are KGHSH and LQKENI. This CDR3 is 14 amino acids long. V lost 5 bases to trimming and J lost 4 bases, with 15 bases between them. The CDR3 sequence: CASSTVGGEYEQYF. The CDR3 coding sequence is TGTGCCAGCTCAACCGTCGGCGGGGAGTACGAGCAGTACTTC.

This chain connects TRBV4-1 to TRBJ2-2; D is possibly TRBD2 (6 bases). The CDR3 covers 19 residues. The germline CDR1 and CDR2 sequences are MGHRA and YSYEKL. V was clipped by 3 bases and J by 6 bases, with 26 bases between them. CDR3 residues: CASSHKAGSQTRSAGELFF. The DNA for the CDR3 is TGCGCCAGCAGCCACAAAGCGGGCTCCCAAACCCGTAGCGCCGGGGAGCTGTTTTTT.

This chain joins TRBV6-2 or TRBV6-3 and TRBJ2-7; TRBD2 matches at 10 bases. V shed 6 bases and J 4 bases; nucleotides not matched to a gene: 6. Germline V gene data show CDR1 as MNHEY and CDR2 as SVGEGT. The CDR3 consists of 14 residues. CDR3 in amino acids: CASRPTSGAYEQYF. DNA for the CDR3: TGTGCCAGCAGGCCTACTAGCGGGGCGTACGAGCAGTACTTC.

The V and J genes are TRBV7-2 and TRBJ2-7; 9 bases match TRBD1. The junction had 5 bases not matched to a gene; V was cut back by 5 bases and J by 0 bases. The CDR3 length is 15 residues. CDR1 is SGHTA and CDR2 is FQGNSA in the germline V gene. CDR3 sequence: CASSPGQGYSYEQYF. The DNA for the CDR3 is TGTGCCAGCAGCCCGGGACAGGGATACTCCTACGAGCAGTACTTC.

The rearrangement joins TRBV5-6 to TRBJ2-2; TRBD2 might be the D (6 bases). CDR1 SGHDT and CDR2 YYEEEE come from the germline V gene. Trimming pared 4 bases from V and 3 bases from J, leaving 7 bases between. The CDR3 has 13 residues. The CDR3 coding sequence is TGTGCCAGCAGCCCGGGAGACACCGGGGAGCTGTTTTTT. It is translated as CASSPGDTGELFF. The full variable domain, its missing parts supplied by reference TRBV5-6 and TRBJ2-2, is DAGVTQSPTHLIKTRGQQVTLRCSPKSGHDTVSWYQQALGQGPQFIFQYYEEEERQRGNFPDRFSGHQFPNYSSELNVNALLLGDSALYLCASSPGDTGELFFGEGSRLTVL.